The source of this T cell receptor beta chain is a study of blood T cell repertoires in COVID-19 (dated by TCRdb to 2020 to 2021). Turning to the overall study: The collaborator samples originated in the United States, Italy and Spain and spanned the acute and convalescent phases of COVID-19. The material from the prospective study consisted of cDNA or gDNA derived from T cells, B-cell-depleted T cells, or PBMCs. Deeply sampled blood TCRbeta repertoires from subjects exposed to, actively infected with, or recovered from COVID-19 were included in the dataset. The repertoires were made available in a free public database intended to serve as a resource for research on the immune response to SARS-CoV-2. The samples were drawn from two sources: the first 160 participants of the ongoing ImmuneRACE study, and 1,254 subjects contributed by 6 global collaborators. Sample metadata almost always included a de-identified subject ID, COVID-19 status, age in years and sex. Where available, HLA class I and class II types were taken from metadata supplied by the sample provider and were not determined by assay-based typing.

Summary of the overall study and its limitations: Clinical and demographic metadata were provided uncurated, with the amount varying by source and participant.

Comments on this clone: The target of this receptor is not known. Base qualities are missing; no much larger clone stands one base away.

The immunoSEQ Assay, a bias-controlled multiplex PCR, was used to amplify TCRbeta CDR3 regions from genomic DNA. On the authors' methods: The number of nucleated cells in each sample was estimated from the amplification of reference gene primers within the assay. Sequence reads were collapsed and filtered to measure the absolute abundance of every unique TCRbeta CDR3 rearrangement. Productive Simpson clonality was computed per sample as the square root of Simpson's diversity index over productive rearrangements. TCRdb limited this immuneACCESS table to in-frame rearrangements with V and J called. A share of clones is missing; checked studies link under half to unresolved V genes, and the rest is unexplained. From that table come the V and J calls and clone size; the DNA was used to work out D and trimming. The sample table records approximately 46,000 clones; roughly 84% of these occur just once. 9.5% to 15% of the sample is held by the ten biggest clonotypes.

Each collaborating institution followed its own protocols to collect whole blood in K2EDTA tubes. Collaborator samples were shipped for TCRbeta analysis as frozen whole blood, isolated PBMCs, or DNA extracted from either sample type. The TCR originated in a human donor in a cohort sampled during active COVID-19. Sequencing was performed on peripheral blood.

The nucleotide sequence is given as TGTGCCAGCAGTGTCACAGGGGACAATTCACCCCTCCACTTT. Its translation is CASSVTGDNSPLHF. The rearrangement joined TRBV28 to TRBJ1-6; the central 7 bases match TRBD1. The CDR3 holds 14 amino acids from the cysteine to the phenylalanine. Only the CDR3 portion is preserved as DNA: 42 bases, with reading frame beginning at the first base. For this chain, trimming is 5 bases at the V end and 7 bases at the J end, and the number of junction bases without a gene match is 5. Taken from the germline V gene, the CDR1 and CDR2 loops are MDHEN and SYDVKM.